This TCR beta chain was identified in a study of blood T cell repertoires in COVID-19. Per the authors' pipeline: Reference gene primer amplification gave nucleated cell count estimates. Sequencing was performed with immunoSEQ multiplex PCR; in TCRdb, only in-frame clones are kept and a portion is missing. V, J and clone size derive from that table, while D and trimming were established from the DNA sequence. The sample has tens of thousands of clones, roughly 83% seen once. CDR3 length equals 13 residues. CDR1 is MNHEY, CDR2 SVGAGI, per germline. Trimming left V 4 bases short and J 6 bases short, with 10 bases between.

The rearrangement uses TRBV6-5 and TRBJ2-4, with D possibly TRBD2 on 5 matching bases. The sequenced sample consisted of peripheral blood. This sequence originates from a woman aged 55-70 years with acute or convalescent COVID-19. CDR3 region: CASSSGLPNIQYF. For the CDR3, the DNA is TGTGCCAGCAGTTCCGGACTGCCAAACATTCAGTACTTC.